These 28 T cell receptor beta chains originate from one sample sequenced in a study of T-cell reconstitution after alpha-beta-depleted transplantation in children. Unique molecular identifiers were built into the TCRbeta library. TCRdb reprocessed the PCR reads via MiXCR and lists one record per CDR3 protein. The sample lists more than 500,000 distinct CDR3 sequences; approximately 10% were seen once. The specimen comprised PBMCs, mostly from graft donor cells, sampled 180 days after TCRalphabeta/CD19-depleted stem cell transplant. Receptor source: a female patient aged 2-15 years who had a stem cell transplant for aplastic anemia, so the T cells may come from the graft donor.

The V and J genes are TRBV14 and TRBJ2-1; 7 bases map to TRBD2. From germline, CDR1 is SGHDN and CDR2 FVKESK. J lost 0 bases, V lost 0 bases, and 17 bases had no gene match. The CDR3 is 21 amino acids. This CDR3 reads CASSQDGRREIPWGSYNEQFF. In nucleotides, the CDR3 is TGTGCCAGCAGCCAAGACGGGAGGCGGGAGATTCCGTGGGGCTCCTACAATGAGCAGTTCTTC.

This clonotype has ten or more counts. The V gene is TRBV28, the J gene TRBJ2-2; 9 nucleotides agree with TRBD2. The CDR3 is 18 amino acids. J was trimmed by 5 bases and V by 6 bases; bases with no gene match: 16. Germline CDR1 reads MDHEN; CDR2 reads SYDVKM. In nucleotides, the CDR3 is TGTGCCAGCAGCCTCCGGCTAGCGGGACCCCTCGGGACCGGGGAGCTGTTTTTT. Protein sequence: CASSLRLAGPLGTGELFF. The full variable domain, in which reference TRBV28 and TRBJ2-2 provide the parts outside the CDR3, is DVKVTQSSRYLVKRTGEKVFLECVQDMDHENMFWYRQDPGLGLRLIYFSYDVKMKEKGDIPEGYSVSREKKERFSLILESASTNQTSMYLCASSLRLAGPLGTGELFFGEGSRLTVL.

This clonotype was seen a handful of times. The rearrangement joins TRBV20-1 to TRBJ1-1; TRBD1 aligns across 7 bases. Germline V gene data show CDR1 as DFQATT and CDR2 as SNEGSKA (reference sequence). This CDR3 comprises 14 residues. Trimming at V came to 3 bases and at J to 0 bases, leaving 4 bases not matched to a gene. DNA for the CDR3: TGCAGTGCTAGGGGGGGACAGTTGAACACTGAAGCTTTCTTT. Translating gives CSARGGQLNTEAFF.

This clonotype has just a few counts. The chain carries TRBV9 and TRBJ2-7, with D possibly being TRBD1 or TRBD2 (5 bases each). The CDR3 is 14 residues long. The V and J ends lost 4 bases and 0 bases respectively, with 11 bases between them. Germline CDR1 reads SGDLS; CDR2 reads YYNGEE. In nucleotides, the CDR3 is TGTGCCAGCAGCACGGGACCAAGCTCCTACGAGCAGTACTTC. This sequence encodes CASSTGPSSYEQYF.

This clonotype was found many times. The chain links TRBV5-1 to TRBJ2-7; 7 nucleotides align to TRBD2. Losses at the gene ends were 7 bases for V and 0 bases for J; bases not matched to a gene: 7. Germline loops: CDR1 SGHRS, CDR2 YFSETQ. CDR3 size: 14 residues. This CDR3 reads CASSPAGSSYEQYV. CDR3 nucleotides: TGCGCCAGCTCACCAGCGGGATCCTCCTACGAGCAGTACGTC.

This clonotype was seen a few times. CDR3: CASRGTANQPQHF. The CDR3 coding sequence is TGTGCCAGCAGAGGGACGGCGAATCAGCCCCAGCATTTT. V and J are TRBV7-2 and TRBJ1-5, with D possibly TRBD1 on 5 matching bases. V was trimmed by 6 bases and J by 4 bases, leaving 10 bases between them. Germline V gene sequence: CDR1 SGHTA, CDR2 FQGNSA. This CDR3 has 13 residues.

This clonotype was found a few times. The J gene is TRBJ2-7, the V gene TRBV28; 10 bases align to TRBD1. Germline lookup yields CDR1 MDHEN and CDR2 SYDVKM. Trimming removed 5 bases from V and 2 bases from J; junction bases left unmatched: 6. The CDR3 runs 15 residues. CDR3 protein: CASSPRTGGAYEQYF. The CDR3 coding sequence is TGTGCCAGCAGTCCCCGGACAGGGGGGGCCTACGAGCAGTACTTC. Variable domain in full (rest from reference TRBV28 and TRBJ2-7): DVKVTQSSRYLVKRTGEKVFLECVQDMDHENMFWYRQDPGLGLRLIYFSYDVKMKEKGDIPEGYSVSREKKERFSLILESASTNQTSMYLCASSPRTGGAYEQYFGPGTRLTVT.

This clonotype has only a few counts. The chain couples TRBV20-1 to TRBJ2-2; the match to TRBD2 covers 14 bases. The CDR3 spans 15 residues. Losses at the gene ends were 6 bases for V and 2 bases for J; bases not matched to a gene: 2. CDR1 is DFQATT, CDR2 SNEGSKA, per germline (reference sequence). CDR3 sequence (DNA): TGCAGTGCGGGACTAGCGGGAGATAACACCGGGGAGCTGTTTTTT. Its translation is CSAGLAGDNTGELFF.

The sample holds a few counts of this clonotype. J is TRBJ1-5 and V is TRBV12-3 or TRBV12-4, with D perhaps TRBD1 (6 bases). The CDR3 is 15 residues long. V was clipped by 5 bases and J by 2 bases, with 13 bases between them. The CDR3 DNA reads as TGTGCCAGCAGTGATCAGGGGAGTGGCAATCAGCCCCAGCATTTT. Residues: CASSDQGSGNQPQHF.

The chain combines TRBV3-1 with TRBJ2-4; D ambiguous. V lost 1 base and J 2 bases, leaving 9 bases between the germline ends. The germline CDR1 and CDR2 sequences are LGHDT and YNNKEL (reference sequence). This CDR3 region has 15 residues. CDR3 coding DNA: TGTGCCAGCAGCCAAGGGTCCTTGACCAAAAACATTCAGTACTTC. This translates into CASSQGSLTKNIQYF.

V is TRBV29-1 and J is TRBJ2-1; 9 bases are a match to TRBD1. Germline V gene lookup returns CDR1 SQVTM and CDR2 ANQGSEA. The CDR3 runs 14 residues. With V trimmed by 5 bases and J by 10 bases, 12 bases remained unmatched. The CDR3 here is CSVRRDRDLEEQFF. As DNA, the CDR3 is TGCAGCGTTCGTCGGGACAGGGACCTCGAGGAGCAGTTCTTC.

This clonotype has only a few counts. The chain has TRBV24-1 and TRBJ2-1, with D uncertain. Germline V CDR1 and CDR2: KGHDR, SFDVKD. The germline V and J ends were trimmed by 12 bases and 4 bases, with 9 bases remaining between them. The CDR3 has 11 amino acids. In nucleotides, the CDR3 is TGTGCCGTGGGATTTTACAATGAGCAGTTCTTC. Protein: CAVGFYNEQFF.

The chain joins TRBV7-8 to TRBJ2-4, with 7 bases identical to TRBD2. V shed 5 bases and J 1 base; nucleotides not matched to a gene: 11. The CDR3 has 17 residues. Germline CDR1 is SGHVS and CDR2 is FQNEAQ. As DNA, the CDR3 is TGTGCCAGCAGCCACTGGGAGGGCCCCGCGGCCAAAAACATTCAGTACTTC. Translation gives CASSHWEGPAAKNIQYF.

This clonotype was observed a handful of times. The J gene is TRBJ2-1, the V gene TRBV20-1; D is ambiguous. V lost 5 bases to trimming and J lost 3 bases, with 11 bases between them. The V gene's germline CDR1 is DFQATT and CDR2 SNEGSKA (reference sequence). The CDR3 sequence is 13 residues long. The CDR3 nucleotides are TGCAGTGCTTCCAAGCCCGGCTACAATGAGCAGTTCTTC. Protein product: CSASKPGYNEQFF.

This clonotype was seen repeatedly, ten times or more. The genes are TRBV24-1 and TRBJ2-5; 9 nucleotides line up with TRBD1. The CDR3 is 16 residues long. Germline loops: CDR1 KGHDR, CDR2 SFDVKD. V shed 2 bases, J shed 6 bases, and the junction held 9 bases outside the gene matches. The CDR3 nucleotides are TGTGCCACCAGTGATTCGGGACAGGGAGGAGAGAAGACCCAGTACTTC. Its translation: CATSDSGQGGEKTQYF.

This clonotype was seen a few times. The rearrangement uses TRBV27 and TRBJ2-7, with a tentative D call TRBD2 (6 bases). The germline gives CDR1 MNHEY, CDR2 SMNVEV (reference sequence). Between the trimmed V and J ends, which lost 4 bases and 3 bases, there was a span of 13 bases. The length of the CDR3 is 14 residues. CDR3 amino acids: CASSSAGPLYEQYF. CDR3 DNA sequence: TGTGCCAGCAGTTCCGCGGGACCGCTCTACGAGCAGTACTTC.

This clonotype has more than one count but fewer than ten. The chain employs TRBV10-3 and TRBJ1-1, with TRBD1 as a possible D gene (6 bases). CDR1 ENHRY and CDR2 SYGVKD come from the germline V gene. The CDR3 is 12 residues long. Trimming pared 2 bases from V and 10 bases from J, leaving 11 bases between. The CDR3 spells CAISERTEGAFF. CDR3 in DNA: TGTGCCATCAGTGAGAGGACAGAGGGAGCTTTCTTT.

The V gene is TRBV20-1, the J gene TRBJ1-5; a possible D gene is TRBD1 (6 bases). This CDR3 comprises 23 residues. Germline CDR1 reads DFQATT; CDR2 reads SNEGSKA (reference sequence). The V gene lost 5 bases and the J gene lost 2 bases, with 40 bases spanning the gap. In DNA, the CDR3 is TGCAGTGCTTTCAATGCCGACGGTCGGAGGGTGGGGGCTATAGGGTATGGCAATCAGCCCCAGCATTTT. Translation: CSAFNADGRRVGAIGYGNQPQHF.

The rearrangement uses TRBV20-1 and TRBJ2-4; D remains ambiguous. The CDR3 consists of 13 residues. Deletions cut 7 bases from V and 0 bases from J, with 10 bases between. The germline V gene has CDR1 DFQATT and CDR2 SNEGSKA (reference sequence). In nucleotides, the CDR3 is TGCAGTGAGGCGATACTAGCCAAAAACATTCAGTACTTC. It is translated as CSEAILAKNIQYF.

This clonotype was seen a handful of times. This rearrangement joins TRBV7-8 to TRBJ1-4; D is unresolved. CDR3 length: 15 residues. The germline gives CDR1 SGHVS, CDR2 FQNEAQ. Trimming cost V 1 base and J 3 bases, with 9 bases left between them. CDR3 bases: TGTGCCAGCAGCTTAGGTCCGGGGTCTAATGAAAAACTGTTTTTT. Amino acids: CASSLGPGSNEKLFF.

This clonotype occurred many times. V usage is TRBV20-1 and J usage is TRBJ1-4; D is ambiguous. CDR3 size: 13 residues. The V gene's germline CDR1 is DFQATT and CDR2 SNEGSKA (reference sequence). Trimming took off 1 base at V and 8 bases at J, with 11 bases between the two ends. The CDR3 DNA is TGCAGTGCTAGAGTTGAGGTTGAGGAAAAACTGTTTTTT. This gives the protein CSARVEVEEKLFF.

This clonotype has more than one count but fewer than ten. This chain links TRBV7-2 with TRBJ2-4; TRBD1 matches at 8 bases. Germline CDR1 SGHTA, CDR2 FQGNSA. The CDR3 loop spans 13 amino acids. After removal of 3 bases from V and 10 bases from J, the junction contained 5 bases not matched to a gene. This CDR3 is CASSLDRVSIQYF. DNA for the CDR3: TGTGCCAGCAGCTTGGACAGGGTATCAATTCAGTACTTC.

This chain joins TRBV12-3 or TRBV12-4 and TRBJ2-6; D is perhaps TRBD1 or TRBD2 (5 bases each). V dropped 6 bases and J dropped 0 bases, with 21 bases sitting between them. The CDR3 runs to 19 residues. The CDR3 here is CASRGTRLTFLSGANVLTF. CDR3 DNA: TGTGCCAGCAGGGGGACGAGGCTTACCTTTCTCTCTGGGGCCAACGTCCTGACTTTC.

This clonotype was counted between two and nine times. The CDR3 sequence is CASRYPGGTETQYF. The CDR3 DNA reads TGCGCCAGCAGATACCCAGGGGGGACGGAGACCCAGTACTTC. The rearrangement uses TRBV5-1 and TRBJ2-5; a possible D gene is TRBD1 (7 bases). With 5 bases removed from V and 5 bases from J, the gap between germline ends came to 16 bases. Germline V gene sequence: CDR1 SGHRS, CDR2 YFSETQ. The CDR3 is 14 residues long.

This clonotype has just a few counts. This chain links TRBV9 with TRBJ2-5, with D possibly TRBD1 on 6 matching bases. This CDR3 contains 14 residues. V was trimmed by 0 bases and J by 5 bases, leaving 11 bases between them. From germline, CDR1 is SGDLS and CDR2 YYNGEE. The CDR3 loop is CASSVAEGVETQYF. DNA of the CDR3: TGTGCCAGCAGCGTAGCTGAGGGGGTGGAGACCCAGTACTTC.

The chain has TRBV12-3 or TRBV12-4 and TRBJ1-5; D remains ambiguous. Trimming shortened V by 5 bases and J by 1 base, and 9 bases separated the two germline ends. The CDR3 runs 14 residues. CDR3 DNA sequence: TGTGCCAGCAGTAGAGAGGGAAGCAATCAGCCCCAGCATTTT. The encoded protein is CASSREGSNQPQHF.

The rearrangement uses TRBV20-1 and TRBJ1-1, with a tentative D call TRBD1 (6 bases). This CDR3 contains 14 residues. Germline CDR1 and CDR2: DFQATT and SNEGSKA (reference sequence). V dropped 5 bases and J dropped 5 bases, with 18 bases sitting between them. The chain's CDR3 is CSAVKGGRLTEAFF. DNA for the CDR3: TGCAGTGCTGTTAAAGGGGGGAGGTTGACTGAAGCTTTCTTT.

In its sample, this clonotype was seen a few times. The genes are TRBV14 and TRBJ1-6; the D gene is possibly TRBD1 (5 bases). CDR3 size: 14 residues. The ends were cut back, 6 bases at V and 7 bases at J, with 13 bases in the middle. The germline gives CDR1 SGHDN, CDR2 FVKESK. The CDR3 DNA follows: TGTGCCAGCAGAAATAGACAGCCCAATTCACCCCTCCACTTT. It translates to CASRNRQPNSPLHF.